This TCR beta chain was obtained from a study of T cell responses to AZD1222 COVID-19 vaccine. The germline V gene has CDR1 LGHDT and CDR2 YNNKEL (reference sequence). This CDR3 has 14 residues. V shed 1 base and J 15 bases; nucleotides not matched to a gene: 9. Sequencing was performed with immunoSEQ multiplex PCR; in TCRdb, only in-frame clones are kept and a portion is missing. The table records about 150,000 clones, 87% of them present only once. The table lists this clone with a count of one. The TCR was taken from an adult who received the AZD1222 COVID-19 vaccine. This sequence joins TRBV3-1 (or the pseudogene TRBV3-2) and TRBJ2-1; TRBD2 matches 10 bases. The specimen comprised peripheral blood, sampled 28 days after the second AZD1222 dose. Written as DNA, the CDR3 is TGTGCCAGCAGCCAAGGGCTAGCGGGAGACGTCCCGTTCTTC. Encoded protein: CASSQGLAGDVPFF.